This T cell receptor (beta chain) derives from a study of a mutant IDH1 vaccine in newly diagnosed glioma. Background on the study: Radiotherapy, temozolomide, or both had been given previously, and both were given to most. Study-wide findings and caveats: It seemed that pseudoprogression was not linked to changes in the top peripheral T cell clonotypes. There were vaccine-induced immune responses in about 93% of the patients.

Assay: immunoSEQ multiplex PCR; the TCRdb copy retains only in-frame clones and omits some. The sample shows around 50,000 clones, roughly 90% of them seen only once. This clone was seen a handful of times. Its antigen is undetermined. Germline V gene data show CDR1 as SEHNR and CDR2 as FQNEAQ (reference sequence). The CDR3 has 18 amino acids. The V and J ends lost 2 bases and 0 bases respectively, with 19 bases between them. Time point given: baseline, week 1 (first vaccination visit). As for treatment: pre-vaccination baseline after standard-of-care therapy. J is TRBJ1-1 and V is TRBV7-9; a weak D match, TRBD1 (6 bases). This clonotype was obtained from a middle-aged man with glioma. Sequencing used PBMCs, obtained from a glioma patient treated with radiotherapy, temozolomide or both. For the CDR3, the DNA is TGTGCCAGCAGCTTAAGATTATGGGACACAAACATGAACACTGAAGCTTTCTTT. Its translation is CASSLRLWDTNMNTEAFF.